Here is one TCR beta chain with its context. These data belong to a study of T cell changes during pregnancy in multiple sclerosis. TCRdb's copy holds only in-frame clones and misses some; the assay was immunoSEQ multiplex PCR. The sample contains more than 50,000 clones, about 88% of which appear only once. This sequence was found in a female donor with multiple sclerosis, enrolled in a pregnancy study. This sample comprised peripheral blood, obtained in the first trimester of pregnancy.

The CDR3 loop reads CASSLLRDYNNEQFF. Here the CDR3 DNA reads TGTGCCAGCAGCTTACTTCGGGACTACAATAATGAGCAGTTCTTC. The chain couples TRBV7-3 to TRBJ2-1, with 7 bases matching TRBD2. The CDR3 is 15 residues long. With V trimmed by 2 bases and J by 7 bases, 8 bases remained unmatched. The V gene's germline CDR1 is SGHTA and CDR2 FQGTGA.